These 28 T cell receptor beta chains came from one sample sequenced in a study of blood T cell repertoires in COVID-19 (dated by TCRdb to the early 2020s). To prepare the library, the immunoSEQ multiplex PCR assay was applied. TCRdb obtained this table from immuneACCESS and retained in-frame rearrangements with V and J assigned. These tables miss some clones; where compared with another copy, unresolved V genes account for less than half of the shortfall, and the remainder is unexplained. The table for this sample lists 200,000 to 250,000 clones; around 83% of them were counted only once. Together, the top ten hold roughly 2% of the sample. The sample was peripheral blood. The receptors here all came from a man younger than 40 who had recovered from COVID-19.

The genes are TRBV2 and TRBJ2-1, with a possible D match to TRBD2 (5 bases). The CDR3 runs 14 residues. Trimming shortened V by 5 bases and J by 2 bases, and 10 bases separated the two germline ends. Germline V gene data show CDR1 as SNHLY and CDR2 as FYNNEI. In DNA, the CDR3 is TGTGCCAGCAGTATAGCGCCTACCTACAATGAGCAGTTCTTC. This sequence encodes CASSIAPTYNEQFF.

V and J are TRBV24-1 and TRBJ2-5, with D perhaps TRBD1 (6 bases). V lost 5 bases and J 5 bases, leaving 11 bases between the germline ends. Germline assignment: CDR1 KGHDR and CDR2 SFDVKD. This CDR3 is 13 amino acids long. The CDR3 region is CATSGAGEETQYF. The CDR3 DNA reads TGTGCCACCAGTGGGGCAGGGGAGGAGACCCAGTACTTC.

The chain is built from TRBV18 and TRBJ1-3; perhaps TRBD1 as D (5 bases). This CDR3 region has 16 residues. Trimming cost V 2 bases and J 0 bases, with 11 bases left between them. From germline, CDR1 is KGHSH and CDR2 LQKENI. The CDR3 loop reads CASSPATVISGNTIYF. The DNA for the CDR3 is TGTGCCAGCTCACCAGCGACAGTCATCTCTGGAAACACCATATATTTT.

The chain employs TRBV12-3 or TRBV12-4 and TRBJ1-2; D unresolved. This CDR3 region has 13 residues. Trimming took off 3 bases at V and 4 bases at J, with 9 bases between the two ends. The CDR3 sequence is CASSFQATYGYTF. CDR3 sequence (DNA): TGTGCCAGCAGTTTTCAGGCTACCTATGGCTACACCTTC.

The rearrangement links TRBV18 to TRBJ2-3, with 12 positions matching TRBD2. Germline V lookup: CDR1 KGHSH, CDR2 LQKENI. The CDR3 contains 15 residues. J lost 8 bases, V lost 0 bases, and 3 bases had no gene match. CDR3 coding DNA: TGTGCCAGCTCACCACCACTAGCGGGGGGCCCTACGCAGTATTTT. It yields the protein CASSPPLAGGPTQYF.

This chain links TRBV19 with TRBJ2-4, with 7 bases that match TRBD1. In germline, CDR1 is LNHDA, CDR2 SQIVND (reference sequence). With 4 bases clipped from V and 4 bases from J, the junction kept 7 bases outside the gene matches. The CDR3 extends over 15 amino acids. DNA for the CDR3: TGTGCCAGTAGTACCCAGACAGGGTCTAAAAACATTCAGTACTTC. This sequence encodes CASSTQTGSKNIQYF.

This clone was recorded only once. The chain carries TRBV9 and TRBJ1-2, with 8 bases lining up with TRBD1. The V segment lost 4 bases and the J segment 7 bases; nucleotides outside the gene matches: 12. The germline gives CDR1 SGDLS, CDR2 YYNGEE. The CDR3 extends over 15 amino acids. The CDR3 is CASSPRTGQDSGYTF. The CDR3 DNA follows: TGTGCCAGCAGCCCTCGGACGGGACAGGATTCTGGCTACACCTTC. The entire variable domain, with the rest obtained from reference TRBV9 and TRBJ1-2, is as follows: DSGVTQTPKHLITATGQRVTLRCSPRSGDLSVYWYQQSLDQGLQFLIQYYNGEERAKGNILERFSAQQFPDLHSELNLSSLELGDSALYFCASSPRTGQDSGYTFGSGTRLTVV.

The V call is TRBV6-4, the J call TRBJ2-2, with D possibly TRBD1 on 6 matching bases. Germline loops: CDR1 MRHNA, CDR2 SNTAGT. The V end lost 4 bases, the J end lost 4 bases, and 7 bases lay between the germline ends. The CDR3 contains 13 residues. DNA for the CDR3: TGTGCCAGCAGTGTAGGGGGCACCGGGGAGCTGTTTTTT. This translates into CASSVGGTGELFF.

The chain uses TRBV18 and TRBJ2-3, with D maybe TRBD2 (5 bases). Germline CDR1 reads KGHSH; CDR2 reads LQKENI. This CDR3 has 18 residues. V was shortened by 6 bases and J by 0 bases, with 22 bases between the two germline ends. The CDR3 loop reads CASSLQALGPLSTDTQYF. CDR3 DNA: TGTGCCAGCTCGCTGCAAGCACTAGGGCCTCTGAGCACAGATACGCAGTATTTT.

J is TRBJ2-2 and V is TRBV13; TRBD1 matches at 7 bases. The length of the CDR3 is 15 residues. The germline V gene encodes CDR1 PRHDT and CDR2 FYEKMQ (reference sequence). V was clipped by 5 bases and J by 1 base; unmatched bases: 4. In nucleotides, the CDR3 is TGTGCCAGCAGCGGACGGGACAGGAACACCGGGGAGCTGTTTTTT. Its translation: CASSGRDRNTGELFF.

The gene calls are TRBV28 and TRBJ1-5, with D uncertain. The CDR3 is 12 residues long. Germline V gene sequence: CDR1 MDHEN, CDR2 SYDVKM. V shed 5 bases and J shed 4 bases, with 6 bases lying between them. The CDR3: CASSQNNQPQHF. The DNA of the CDR3 is TGTGCCAGCAGTCAGAATAATCAGCCCCAGCATTTT.

V usage is TRBV5-4 and J usage is TRBJ1-3, with TRBD1 matching 9 bases. The germline CDR1 and CDR2 sequences are SGHNT and YYREEE (reference sequence). The CDR3 extends over 15 amino acids. Trimming took 1 base from V and 4 from J; bases not matched to a gene: 3. CDR3 bases: TGTGCCAGCAGCTTGCGACAGGGGGAAGGAAACACCATATATTTT. This translates into CASSLRQGEGNTIYF. The full variable domain, its missing parts supplied by reference TRBV5-4 and TRBJ1-3, is ETGVTQSPTHLIKTRGQQVTLRCSSQSGHNTVSWYQQALGQGPQFIFQYYREEENGRGNFPPRFSGLQFPNYSSELNVNALELDDSALYLCASSLRQGEGNTIYFGEGSWLTVV.

This clone was found once. The rearrangement uses TRBV7-3 and TRBJ2-1; 8 positions agree with TRBD1. Germline CDR1 reads SGHTA; CDR2 reads FQGTGA. Germline trimming cut 5 bases from V and 6 bases from J; bases unmatched to any gene: 9. The length of the CDR3 is 15 residues. CDR3 in amino acids: CASSPMGQAGNEQFF. DNA of the CDR3: TGTGCCAGCAGCCCAATGGGACAGGCGGGCAATGAGCAGTTCTTC. The whole variable domain, filled in from reference TRBV7-3 and TRBJ2-1, reads GAGVSQTPSNKVTEKGKYVELRCDPISGHTALYWYRQSLGQGPEFLIYFQGTGAADDSGLPNDRFFAVRPEGSVSTLKIQRTERGDSAVYLCASSPMGQAGNEQFFGPGTRLTVL.

The V call is TRBV6-6, the J call TRBJ1-5; D is possibly TRBD1 (6 bases). V was trimmed by 8 bases and J by 5 bases, leaving 19 bases between them. Germline V lookup: CDR1 MNHNY, CDR2 SVGAGI (reference sequence). The CDR3 has 15 amino acids. The CDR3 sequence: CASGPGQVTYQPQHF. The CDR3 coding sequence is TGTGCCAGCGGGCCGGGACAAGTTACATATCAGCCCCAGCATTTT.

The chain recombines TRBV28 with TRBJ1-1; the D is unclear. Germline CDR1 MDHEN, CDR2 SYDVKM. This CDR3 comprises 11 residues. Trimming cost V 3 bases and J 6 bases, with 5 bases left between them. The chain's CDR3 is CASSFHAEAFF. The CDR3 DNA sequence: TGTGCCAGCAGTTTTCATGCTGAAGCTTTCTTT.

V gene TRBV11-2 combines with J gene TRBJ2-5, with 15 bases lining up with TRBD2. Germline lookup yields CDR1 SGHAT and CDR2 FQNNGV. This CDR3 is 16 amino acids long. The ends lost 5 bases at V and 6 bases at J; junction bases unmatched: 7. CDR3 bases: TGTGCCAGCAGCCTCGGGACTAGCGGGGGGCCTCAGACCCAGTACTTC. Its translation is CASSLGTSGGPQTQYF.

This sequence joins TRBV5-8 and TRBJ1-4; TRBD1 is a possible D gene (5 bases). Germline CDR1 reads SGHTS; CDR2 reads YDEGEE. V was clipped by 3 bases and J by 7 bases, with 16 bases between them. This CDR3 region has 15 residues. This chain's CDR3 is CASSWEGARPEKLFF. DNA for the CDR3: TGTGCCAGCAGCTGGGAAGGGGCGAGACCTGAAAAACTGTTTTTT.

This chain uses TRBV13 with TRBJ1-1; unclear D gene. Germline values: CDR1 PRHDT, CDR2 FYEKMQ (reference sequence). V lost 7 bases and J lost 2, with 14 bases in between. CDR3 length equals 14 residues. CDR3 DNA: TGTGCCAGCACCCCCTTTCGGGGTAACACTGAAGCTTTCTTT. This translates into CASTPFRGNTEAFF.

This rearrangement joins TRBV18 to TRBJ2-1; 8 bases match TRBD2. This CDR3 is 15 amino acids long. V was pared by 2 bases and J by 2 bases, with 2 bases of the junction left unmatched. Germline CDR1 and CDR2: KGHSH and LQKENI. CDR3 region: CASSPLAGPYNEQFF. Written as DNA, the CDR3 is TGTGCCAGCTCACCATTAGCGGGGCCCTACAATGAGCAGTTCTTC.

The genes are TRBV2 and TRBJ1-3; 8 bases align to TRBD1. Germline V CDR1 and CDR2: SNHLY, FYNNEI. The CDR3 runs 14 residues. V gave up 4 bases and J gave up 4 bases; unmatched junction bases: 3. In DNA form, the CDR3 reads TGTGCCAGCAGTGCAGACAGGGGCGGAAACACCATATATTTT. It encodes CASSADRGGNTIYF.

The J gene is TRBJ2-1, the V gene TRBV12-2; TRBD2, as called in the table, went unchecked against the DNA. TRBV12-2 corresponds to a pseudogene. CDR3 length: 16 residues. CDR3 amino acids: CASRSRSGGTYNEQFF. DNA of the CDR3: TGTGCAAGTCGCTCACGAAGCGGGGGCACCTACAATGAGCAGTTCTTC.

The rearrangement uses TRBV28 and TRBJ1-6, with 7 bases matching TRBD1. Germline V gene data show CDR1 as MDHEN and CDR2 as SYDVKM. The CDR3 contains 14 residues. The junction had 5 bases not matched to a gene; V was cut back by 6 bases and J by 6 bases. Here the CDR3 reads CASRSGTVNSPLHF. CDR3 DNA sequence: TGTGCCAGCAGATCCGGGACAGTTAATTCACCCCTCCACTTT.

This clone was counted many times. The rearrangement uses TRBV5-8 and TRBJ2-3; the D gene is possibly TRBD2 (5 bases). The V end was cut by 7 bases, the J end by 1 base, with 10 bases between. Germline loops: CDR1 SGHTS, CDR2 YDEGEE. This CDR3 is built from 13 residues. CDR3 region: CASVGSGTDTQYF. The CDR3 DNA reads as TGTGCCAGCGTAGGGAGCGGCACAGATACGCAGTATTTT.

This CDR3 is CASSAGGLVTGELFF. The CDR3 DNA reads TGTGCCAGCAGTGCGGGGGGGCTGGTCACCGGGGAGCTGTTTTTT. The J gene is TRBJ2-2, the V gene TRBV2; 8 nucleotides match TRBD2. Trimming cost V 4 bases and J 4 bases; bases outside gene matches: 5. The CDR3 is 15 amino acids. Germline V lookup: CDR1 SNHLY, CDR2 FYNNEI.

The chain uses TRBV10-3 and TRBJ1-5; TRBD1 might be the D (5 bases). CDR1 is ENHRY, CDR2 SYGVKD, per germline. V was pared by 6 bases and J by 5 bases, with 11 bases between. The CDR3 extends over 13 amino acids. The CDR3 DNA is TGTGCCATCAGAGCCGGGACTTATCAGCCCCAGCATTTT. The encoded protein is CAIRAGTYQPQHF.

The chain carries TRBV19 and TRBJ2-2, with 10 bases matching TRBD2. With V trimmed by 7 bases and J by 7 bases, 9 bases remained unmatched. The CDR3 is 15 residues long. The germline gives CDR1 LNHDA, CDR2 SQIVND (reference sequence). CDR3 nucleotides: TGTGCCAGTATTGTAAGCGGGGGGGCCCACGGGGAGCTGTTTTTT. It translates to CASIVSGGAHGELFF.

V usage is TRBV10-1 and J usage is TRBJ1-4, with 8 bases aligning to TRBD1. Germline lookup yields CDR1 WNHNN and CDR2 SYGVQD (reference sequence). The J segment lost 4 bases and the V segment lost 6 bases, leaving 10 bases of the junction unmatched. This CDR3 is built from 16 residues. The CDR3 here is CASRSTGAGHNEKLFF. As DNA, the CDR3 is TGCGCCAGCAGGTCGACAGGGGCCGGACATAATGAAAAACTGTTTTTT.

The V gene is TRBV7-2, the J gene TRBJ2-7; D uncertain. The V gene lost 1 base and the J gene lost 2 bases, with 12 bases spanning the gap. Germline CDR1 SGHTA, CDR2 FQGNSA. This CDR3 is 15 amino acids long. CDR3 DNA sequence: TGTGCCAGCAGCTTAGATGTGGGCCTGACCTACGAGCAGTACGTC. Its protein is CASSLDVGLTYEQYV.